Many counts were recorded for the clone carrying this T cell receptor beta chain. Its antigen is not known. A much more abundant neighbour one base away suggests this may be a read error. Findings of the study overall: Tumor-infiltrating Treg TCR alpha and beta sequences overlapped most with tumor naive CD4+ T cells, then blood naive. The TCR gene usage of tumor memory CD4+ T cells clustered together with blood and lymph node memory CD4+ cells and with lymph node naive CD4+ cells.

Germline V CDR1 and CDR2: SGHTA, FQGTGA. The CDR3 spans 14 residues. CD25-based Treg depletion was applied to purified naive CD4+ T cells. Constant-region reverse primers amplified full-length variable regions, followed by semi-nested Nested Universal Primer A PCR. TCRdb analysed the 5' RACE reads with MiXCR anew, one entry per CDR3 protein. The sample has almost 9,000 distinct CDR3 sequences; under 35% are singletons. This sequence was found in a female donor with breast cancer. Material for sequencing was naive CD4+ T cells sorted from a lymph node. As to subset: naive CD4+ T cells, CD4+CD45RA+CD25-. The chain has TRBV7-3 and TRBJ2-5; a possible D gene is TRBD2 (5 bases). CDR3 in amino acids: CTSSLTKGAGTQYF. The CDR3 bases are TGTACCAGCAGCTTAACCAAAGGTGCGGGGACCCAGTACTTC.